The next 2 T cell receptor beta chains were all read from a single sample in a study of T cells of healthy individuals. In TCRdb, the 5' RACE reads were re-called with MiXCR into one record per CDR3 protein. In the table there are more than 60,000 distinct CDR3 sequences, roughly 15% of which are singletons. The source is a human donor in good health.

The sample holds many counts of this clonotype. This rearrangement joins TRBV29-1 to TRBJ2-7; D might be TRBD1 (6 bases). V was pared by 2 bases and J by 3 bases, with 11 bases between. Germline CDR1 is SQVTM and CDR2 is ANQGSEA. The CDR3 is 13 amino acids. In DNA form, the CDR3 reads TGCAGCGTTGAACGGGCAGGGGACTACGAGCAGTACTTC. Residues: CSVERAGDYEQYF.

This clonotype was observed a few times. V and J are TRBV12-5 and TRBJ2-3, with TRBD2 matching 8 bases. This CDR3 region has 15 residues. J lost 1 base, V lost 3 bases, and 3 bases had no gene match. Germline V gives CDR1 LGHNT, CDR2 FRNRAP. The DNA for the CDR3 is TGTGCTAGTGGTTTAGGGCGGGAGGGCACAGATACGCAGTATTTT. Amino acids: CASGLGREGTDTQYF.